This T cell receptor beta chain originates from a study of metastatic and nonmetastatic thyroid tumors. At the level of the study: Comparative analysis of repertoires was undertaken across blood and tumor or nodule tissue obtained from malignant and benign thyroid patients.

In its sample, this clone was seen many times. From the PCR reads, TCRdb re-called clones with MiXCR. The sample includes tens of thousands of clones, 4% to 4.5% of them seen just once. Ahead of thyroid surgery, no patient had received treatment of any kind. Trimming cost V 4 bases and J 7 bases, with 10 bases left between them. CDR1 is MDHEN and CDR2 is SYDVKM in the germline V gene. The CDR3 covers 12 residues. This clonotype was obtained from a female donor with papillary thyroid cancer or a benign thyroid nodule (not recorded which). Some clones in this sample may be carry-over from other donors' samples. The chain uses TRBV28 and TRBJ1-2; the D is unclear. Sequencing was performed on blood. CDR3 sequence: CASSSGIPGYTF. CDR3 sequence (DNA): TGTGCCAGCAGTTCAGGCATACCTGGCTACACCTTC.